This section outlines one T cell receptor beta chain sequence together with its context. These data belong to a study of blood T cell repertoires in COVID-19. About the research overall: Some COVID-19 samples were acute and others convalescent; all came from the United States, Italy and Spain.

The germline V gene encodes CDR1 LNHDA and CDR2 SQIVND (reference sequence). There are 13 residues in the CDR3. Trimming took 0 bases from V and 4 from J, leaving 5 bases between them. Repertoires were generated with immunoSEQ multiplex PCR, while TCRdb's copy carries only in-frame clones and drops some. The sample has some 330,000 clones, 85% to 90% seen once. Specimen: PBMCs or T cells enriched from blood (not recorded which). This chain connects TRBV19 to TRBJ2-3, with a weak D call TRBD2 (5 bases). The sequence was collected from a man aged 25-40 years who had recovered from COVID-19. The CDR3 sequence is CASSIEEADTQYF. The CDR3 DNA reads as TGTGCCAGTAGTATAGAGGAGGCAGATACGCAGTATTTT.